The T cell receptor beta chain described here comes from a study of T-cell reconstitution after alpha-beta-depleted transplantation in children. The CDR3 extends over 17 amino acids. Germline-derived CDR1 and CDR2 are LNHNV and YYDKDF (reference sequence). Trimming left V 0 bases short and J 2 bases short, with 17 bases between. Broader study findings: The study reportedly traced alpha-beta T cells about two months after transplant to several hundred expanded graft clones. Elevated TCRbeta diversity at day 60 was traced, in some patients, to surviving recipient T cells and thymic progenitors. The main origin of T-cell counts and diversity one year after transplant was newly produced T cells.

Using unique molecular identifiers, the investigators prepared the TCRbeta library. Each CDR3 protein is one row after TCRdb ran MiXCR on the PCR reads. The table lists roughly 340,000 distinct CDR3 sequences, roughly 15% of them singletons. In its sample, this clonotype was seen a few times. Its cognate antigen is unknown. Sequenced material: PBMCs, mostly from graft donor cells, taken 360 days after TCRalphabeta/CD19-depleted stem cell transplant. The receptor comes from a male patient aged 2 to 9 who had a stem cell transplant for acute lymphoblastic leukemia, so the T cells may come from the graft donor. The rearrangement links TRBV15 to TRBJ2-7; tentative D call: TRBD1 (5 bases). CDR3 sequence: CATSRDQGFTSPYEQYF. CDR3 nucleotides: TGTGCCACCAGCAGAGATCAGGGCTTTACAAGCCCCTACGAGCAGTACTTC.